This entry lists 18 T cell receptor beta chains sequenced from one sample in a study of tumor and adjacent non-tumor tissue in lung cancer. A modified ARM-PCR protocol with three rounds of nested PCR amplified TCRbeta. One entry per CDR3 protein, called by TCRdb with MiXCR from the multiplex PCR reads. The sample has 75,000 to 95,000 distinct CDR3 sequences, around 82% seen once. RNA was extracted from bulk tissue without any cell sorting. Distant lung tissue was collected more than 3 cm away from the tumor edge. Sequenced sample: distant non-tumor lung tissue. These receptors all come from a woman in her 50s with non-small cell lung cancer.

Details on this clonotype: This likely comes from a read error, as the CDR3 has no conserved phenylalanine or tryptophan at its end. The J gene is TRBJ1-1, the V gene TRBV29-1; no firm D call. This CDR3 spans 11 amino acids. Germline V gene sequence: CDR1 SQVTM, CDR2 ANQGSEA. This chain's CDR3 is CGVVRNTEAFI. The CDR3 DNA follows: TGTGGCGTTGTCAGGAACACTGAAGCTTTCATT.

Notes on this clonotype: The CDR3 ends on some other residue instead of the conserved phenylalanine or tryptophan, so this is likely a read error. The rearrangement joins TRBV29-1 to TRBJ1-1; D remains unclear. Looked up from germline, CDR1 is SQVTM and CDR2 is ANQGSEA. The CDR3 has 16 residues. The CDR3 loop is CSLEGIPTALNAEAFV. The CDR3 DNA is TGCAGCCTTGAAGGGATCCCGACCGCTTTAAACGCTGAAGCTTTCGTT.

This chain joins TRBV20-1 and TRBJ1-2; no reliable D call. Between the trimmed V and J ends, which lost 3 bases and 4 bases, there was a span of 18 bases. The germline gives CDR1 DFQATT, CDR2 SNEGSKA (reference sequence). This CDR3 comprises 15 residues. The CDR3: CSASEQSLGFYGYTF. The CDR3 region has the DNA TGCAGTGCTAGCGAACAGTCCCTCGGGTTCTATGGCTACACCTTC.

The chain recombines TRBV7-9 with TRBJ1-1; D gene unclear. This CDR3 is 13 amino acids long. The germline gives CDR1 SEHNR, CDR2 FQNEAQ (reference sequence). Trimming took 2 bases from V and 8 from J, leaving 12 bases between them. The CDR3 here is CASSLRAVGEAFF. The DNA for the CDR3 is TGTGCCAGCAGCTTAAGGGCCGTGGGGGAAGCTTTCTTT.

This clonotype was detected ten times or more. The genes are TRBV20-1 and TRBJ1-6; D perhaps matches TRBD1 (5 bases). V was shortened by 0 bases and J by 7 bases, with 10 bases between the two germline ends. Germline CDR1 reads DFQATT; CDR2 reads SNEGSKA (reference sequence). There are 14 residues in the CDR3. The CDR3 sequence is CSARDGRENSPLHF. For the CDR3, the DNA is TGCAGTGCTAGAGATGGCAGGGAGAATTCACCCCTCCACTTT.

This clonotype was seen repeatedly, ten times or more. The chain has TRBV20-1 and TRBJ2-7, with D perhaps matching TRBD1 or TRBD2 (5 bases each). The germline CDR1 and CDR2 sequences are DFQATT and SNEGSKA (reference sequence). Trimming stripped 4 bases from V and 3 bases from J, with 19 bases between. This CDR3 is built from 15 residues. This chain's CDR3 is CSANQAGSRDYEQYF. In nucleotides, the CDR3 is TGCAGTGCTAACCAAGCAGGGAGCAGGGACTACGAGCAGTACTTC.

The sample holds many counts of this clonotype. The genes are TRBV14 and TRBJ2-7, with D possibly being TRBD2 (5 bases). V gave up 0 bases and J gave up 2 bases, with 23 bases separating them. The CDR3 sequence is 19 residues long. From germline, CDR1 is SGHDN and CDR2 FVKESK. CDR3 bases: TGTGCCAGCAGCCAAGATGGGCGGGTAGCCAAGACGGCGACCTACGAGCAGTACTTC. Translation gives CASSQDGRVAKTATYEQYF.

Regarding this clonotype: This could be a read error, since a much larger clone is one nucleotide away. J is TRBJ2-1 and V is TRBV11-2, with 8 bases matching TRBD2. CDR3 length: 16 residues. Germline V gene lookup returns CDR1 SGHAT and CDR2 FQNNGV. The CDR3 reads CASSLGPSGSYNERFF. The CDR3 DNA reads TGTGCCAGCAGCTTAGGTCCTAGCGGGTCCTACAATGAGCGGTTCTTC.

This clonotype was seen only a few times. A much larger clone lies one base from this, so it may be a read error. V and J are TRBV6-5 and TRBJ1-2; D possibly corresponds to TRBD1 (5 bases). This CDR3 comprises 14 residues. Germline V gene lookup returns CDR1 MNHEY and CDR2 SVGAGI. CDR3 DNA sequence: TGTGTCAGCAGTTACTCGCCCCCTAGGGGAGGCTACACCTTC. Amino acid sequence: CVSSYSPPRGGYTF.

On this clonotype: At one boundary the junction diverges from the germline segment, which might be a read error. The chain recombines TRBV6-1 with TRBJ2-7, with D possibly matching TRBD1 (6 bases). The CDR3 has 12 residues. Germline CDR1 is MNHNS and CDR2 is SASEGT. Here the CDR3 DNA reads TGTACCAGCACTGGGGGCTACTACGAACAGTACTTC. Protein product: CTSTGGYYEQYF.

The chain uses TRBV7-8 and TRBJ1-1, with 8 bases aligning to TRBD1. CDR3 length: 14 residues. CDR1 and CDR2 (germline): SGHVS, FQNEAQ. V shed 3 bases and J 5 bases; nucleotides not matched to a gene: 5. The CDR3 nucleotides are TGTGCCAGCAGCTTGTGCAGGGGGCTGACTGAAGCTTTCTTT. As protein: CASSLCRGLTEAFF.

In regard to this clonotype: A read error may produce the germline difference seen at one junction end. V usage is TRBV6-1 and J usage is TRBJ2-7, with 9 bases identical to TRBD1. CDR1 and CDR2 (germline): MNHNS, SASEGT. The length of the CDR3 is 14 residues. The CDR3 is CASSATDRGHEQYF. The CDR3 region has the DNA TGTGCCAGTAGTGCCACGGACAGGGGCCACGAGCAGTACTTC.

Comment on this clonotype: Sequence at one end of the junction differs from germline and may be a read error. This sequence joins TRBV11-1 and TRBJ2-1, with 13 positions matching TRBD2. Germline V lookup: CDR1 SGHAT, CDR2 FQDESV (reference sequence). There are 16 residues in the CDR3. The CDR3 loop is CANSPHGTSGIGEQFF. The CDR3 nucleotides are TGTGCCAACAGCCCACACGGGACTAGCGGGATTGGAGAGCAGTTCTTC.

The chain recombines TRBV5-1 with TRBJ2-7, with TRBD1 matching over 7 bases. Germline values: CDR1 SGHRS, CDR2 YFSETQ. The ends lost 4 bases at V and 5 bases at J; junction bases unmatched: 12. The CDR3 extends over 15 amino acids. The CDR3 DNA follows: TGCGCCAGCAGCCCCGGGTCGGGACAGATCCACGAGCAGTACTTC. Protein product: CASSPGSGQIHEQYF.

This clonotype came up many times. This chain connects TRBV7-8 to TRBJ2-1, with 7 positions matching TRBD2. The J segment lost 4 bases and the V segment lost 4 bases, leaving 13 bases of the junction unmatched. The germline CDR1 and CDR2 sequences are SGHVS and FQNEAQ. The CDR3 is 17 residues long. The CDR3 protein is CASSSAGVVERYNEQFF. CDR3 bases: TGTGCCAGCAGCTCGGCGGGAGTAGTTGAACGGTACAATGAGCAGTTCTTC.

This clonotype was observed a few times. A much larger clone lies a single base off, so this may be a read error. This rearrangement joins TRBV28 to TRBJ2-2, with a possible D match to TRBD2 (6 bases). CDR3 size: 14 residues. Germline CDR1 is MDHEN and CDR2 is SYDVKM. This CDR3 reads CASKTGVVTGGLFF. The CDR3 DNA follows: TGTGCCAGCAAGACGGGAGTGGTCACCGGGGGGCTGTTTTTT.

This clonotype has just a few counts. This may be a read error: a much more frequent sequence differs by one nucleotide. The chain recombines TRBV11-2 with TRBJ2-7; D is undetermined. Trimming took 4 bases from V and 7 from J, leaving 17 bases between them. The CDR3 loop spans 14 amino acids. Germline assignment: CDR1 SGHAT and CDR2 FQNNGV. CDR3 sequence (DNA): TGTGCCAGCAGCTCGAGGAGCGATGGTGGGGAGCAGTACTTC. Its protein product is CASSSRSDGGEQYF.

A word on this clonotype: An end of the junction does not agree with germline; a read error may underlie this. The chain has TRBV6-2 or TRBV6-3 and TRBJ2-7, with 8 bases identical to TRBD2. CDR1 and CDR2 (germline): MNHEY, SVGEGT. The CDR3 is 15 amino acids. The DNA of the CDR3 is TGTACCAGCAGGCCCGGAACTAGCGGATCCTACGAGCTGTACTTC. Its protein is CTSRPGTSGSYELYF.